The 14 T cell receptor beta chains below come from one sample, sequenced in a study of Graves' ophthalmopathy and Graves' hyperthyroidism. TCR beta CDR3 regions were amplified from RNA transcripts. In the first round, RT-PCR was carried out with HTBI primers, and a multiplex PCR formed the second round. TCRdb called the multiplex PCR reads again in MiXCR, with one record for every CDR3 protein. The table lists about 340,000 distinct CDR3 sequences, under 20% of them singletons. Input material: peripheral blood. The source of these receptors is an adult man with Graves' ophthalmopathy.

At least ten counts were recorded for this clonotype. This chain uses TRBV6-5 with TRBJ1-5, with 9 bases lining up with TRBD1. Germline CDR1 and CDR2: MNHEY and SVGAGI. V lost 6 bases to trimming and J lost 6 bases; unmatched junction nucleotides: 3. The CDR3 spans 13 residues. This CDR3 is CASRRTGAQPQHF. CDR3 nucleotide sequence: TGTGCCAGCAGACGGACAGGGGCTCAGCCCCAGCATTTT.

The sample holds a few counts of this clonotype. The V call is TRBV14, the J call TRBJ2-5; D gene uncertain. Germline V gives CDR1 SGHDN, CDR2 FVKESK. V was pared by 2 bases and J by 2 bases, with 9 bases between. This CDR3 is built from 14 residues. The CDR3 here is CASSQWTEQETQYF. The DNA for the CDR3 is TGTGCCAGCAGCCAATGGACCGAACAAGAGACCCAGTACTTC.

In its sample, this clonotype was seen many times. As DNA, the CDR3 is TGTGCCAGCAGGCCCGGGACAGGGTTATACGAGCAGTACTTC. Protein: CASRPGTGLYEQYF. The J gene is TRBJ2-7, the V gene TRBV7-9; TRBD1 aligns across 9 bases. The CDR3 spans 14 residues. V was pared by 6 bases and J by 4 bases, with 7 bases of the junction left unmatched. Germline CDR1 reads SEHNR; CDR2 reads FQNEAQ (reference sequence).

This clonotype has ten or more counts. V and J are TRBV2 and TRBJ2-2; 14 bases align to TRBD2. From germline, CDR1 is SNHLY and CDR2 FYNNEI. The CDR3 sequence is 15 residues long. With 8 bases clipped from V and 4 bases from J, the junction kept 3 bases outside the gene matches. This CDR3 reads CASGTSGSVTGELFF. Here the CDR3 DNA reads TGTGCCAGCGGGACTAGCGGGAGTGTCACCGGGGAGCTGTTTTTT.

This clonotype was observed many times. This chain uses TRBV4-3 with TRBJ1-5, with D uncertain. The germline V gene has CDR1 LGHNA and CDR2 YSLEER. CDR3 length: 15 amino acids. V gave up 1 base and J gave up 4 bases, with 11 bases separating them. CDR3 protein: CASSQVYGINQPQHF. CDR3 nucleotides: TGCGCCAGCAGCCAAGTCTACGGGATTAATCAGCCCCAGCATTTT.

This clonotype was detected many times. The rearrangement links TRBV30 to TRBJ2-2; D is undetermined. Trimming left V 1 base short and J 6 bases short, with 3 bases between. CDR1 is GTSNPN and CDR2 is SVGIG in the germline V gene (reference sequence). CDR3 length: 11 residues. In nucleotides, the CDR3 is TGTGCCTGGAGTGGAGCCGGGGAGCTGTTTTTT. Its translation is CAWSGAGELFF. Full variable domain (outside the CDR3, taken from reference TRBV30 and TRBJ2-2): SQTIHQWPATLVQPVGSPLSLECTVEGTSNPNLYWYRQAAGRGLQLLFYSVGIGQISSEVPQNLSASRPQDRQFILSSKKLLLSDSGFYLCAWSGAGELFFGEGSRLTVL.

The chain is built from TRBV5-1 and TRBJ2-7; possibly TRBD1 for D (6 bases). Germline V gene sequence: CDR1 SGHRS, CDR2 YFSETQ. V gave up 4 bases and J gave up 11 bases, with 22 bases separating them. The CDR3 length is 14 residues. This CDR3 reads CASSLTGTASGEYF. In DNA, the CDR3 is TGCGCCAGCAGCCTGACCGGGACCGCCTCAGGGGAGTACTTC.

This clonotype was recorded at least ten times. The V and J genes are TRBV12-3 or TRBV12-4 and TRBJ2-5; TRBD2 matches at 14 bases. V was pared by 4 bases and J by 5 bases, with 12 bases of the junction left unmatched. This CDR3 is built from 18 residues. The CDR3: CASSSSRLAGGWRETQYF. For the CDR3, the DNA is TGTGCCAGCAGTTCCTCTCGACTAGCGGGGGGGTGGCGGGAGACCCAGTACTTC.

On this clonotype: This CDR3 is missing its conserved last phenylalanine or tryptophan, likely due to a read error. This CDR3 is CASSLGYQETQYC. DNA of the CDR3: TGTGCCAGCAGTTTAGGCTACCAAGAGACCCAGTACTGC. The rearrangement links TRBV12-3 or TRBV12-4 to TRBJ2-5; D unresolved. Trimming removed 1 base from V and 0 bases from J, with 3 bases in between. The CDR3 runs 13 residues.

Points on this clonotype: This may arise from a read error, as a much more abundant clone is one base away. The chain has TRBV5-5 and TRBJ2-7, with D unclear. The CDR3 spans 15 residues. The germline V gene has CDR1 SGHKS and CDR2 YYEKEE (reference sequence). CDR3 nucleotide sequence: TGTGTCAGCAGCTTGGTTCTGGCACATACCTACGAGCAGTACTTC. Its protein product is CVSSLVLAHTYEQYF.

The table lists this clonotype with many counts. The rearrangement links TRBV7-8 to TRBJ2-2, with D possibly matching TRBD1 (5 bases). In germline, CDR1 is SGHVS, CDR2 FQNEAQ. The CDR3 totals 15 residues. Deletions cut 1 base from V and 5 bases from J, with 11 bases between. The CDR3: CASSLVGVGTGELFF. CDR3 in DNA: TGTGCCAGCAGCTTAGTAGGGGTAGGGACCGGGGAGCTGTTTTTT.

This clonotype occurred many times. The V and J genes are TRBV5-1 and TRBJ2-7; 8 bases are shared with TRBD1. The V gene's germline CDR1 is SGHRS and CDR2 YFSETQ. The CDR3 spans 19 residues. The junction had 16 bases not matched to a gene; V was cut back by 2 bases and J by 0 bases. The CDR3 region has the DNA TGCGCCAGCAGCTTCCCAGTCGGACAGGGCCACAAATTCTCCTACGAGCAGTACTTC. The encoded protein is CASSFPVGQGHKFSYEQYF.

This clonotype was recorded at least ten times. This chain connects TRBV28 to TRBJ1-2, with TRBD1 as a possible D gene (5 bases). V was trimmed by 5 bases and J by 8 bases, leaving 12 bases between them. CDR3 size: 12 residues. CDR1 is MDHEN, CDR2 SYDVKM, per germline. CDR3 sequence (DNA): TGTGCCAGCAGTCGGGGTACAGGCGGCTACACCTTC. It is translated as CASSRGTGGYTF.

The sample holds many counts of this clonotype. The genes are TRBV19 and TRBJ2-2, with D possibly TRBD2 on 5 matching bases. CDR1 is LNHDA and CDR2 is SQIVND in the germline V gene (reference sequence). V lost 7 bases and J lost 1, with 10 bases in between. This CDR3 is built from 14 residues. The DNA of the CDR3 is TGTGCCAGTATCGGACTTGGGAACACCGGGGAGCTGTTTTTT. It specifies CASIGLGNTGELFF. The full variable domain, rest sourced from reference TRBV19 and TRBJ2-2, is DGGITQSPKYLFRKEGQNVTLSCEQNLNHDAMYWYRQDPGQGLRLIYYSQIVNDFQKGDIAEGYSVSREKKESFPLTVTSAQKNPTAFYLCASIGLGNTGELFFGEGSRLTVL.